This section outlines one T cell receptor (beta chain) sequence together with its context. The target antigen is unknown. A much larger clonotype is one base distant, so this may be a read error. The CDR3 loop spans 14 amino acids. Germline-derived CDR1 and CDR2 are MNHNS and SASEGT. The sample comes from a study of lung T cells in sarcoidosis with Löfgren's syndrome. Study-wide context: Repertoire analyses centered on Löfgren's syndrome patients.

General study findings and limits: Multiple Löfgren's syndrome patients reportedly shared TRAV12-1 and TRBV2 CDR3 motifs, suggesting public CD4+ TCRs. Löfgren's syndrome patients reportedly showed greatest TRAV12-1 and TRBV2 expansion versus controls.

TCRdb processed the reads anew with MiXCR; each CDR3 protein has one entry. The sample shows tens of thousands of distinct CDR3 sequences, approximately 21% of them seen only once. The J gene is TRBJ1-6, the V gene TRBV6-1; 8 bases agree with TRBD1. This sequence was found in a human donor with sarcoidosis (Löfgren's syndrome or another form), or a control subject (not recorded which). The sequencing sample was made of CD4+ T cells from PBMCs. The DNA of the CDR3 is TGTGCCATCAGTATTACAGGGGGGAATTCACCCCACCACTTT. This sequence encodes CAISITGGNSPHHF.